This T cell receptor (beta chain) was obtained from a study of blood T cells in healthy people across ages. With a J-beta primer mix and a sample-barcoded 5' primer, a second PCR ran about 7 to 12 cycles. TCRdb used MiXCR to reprocess the 5' RACE reads, holding one entry per CDR3 protein. The table shows approximately 780,000 distinct CDR3 sequences, with roughly 25% occurring only once. As regards this clonotype: What it binds is not known.

Notes on the study in general: As age increased, TCR beta diversity per million T cells fell in a roughly linear fashion. Unknown donor CMV status possibly confounded expanded clonotype changes.

V lost 8 bases and J 0 bases, leaving 10 bases between the germline ends. Germline lookup yields CDR1 MNHEY and CDR2 SMNVEV (reference sequence). CDR3 length equals 13 residues. These data also formed part of another study, on T cells of mothers and their children.

The rearrangement links TRBV27 to TRBJ1-1; D unclear. The source material was blood. The receptor's source is a boy aged 5 to 17 in good health. The DNA for the CDR3 is TGTGCCAGCCAACCTACCATGAACACTGAAGCTTTCTTT. The encoded protein is CASQPTMNTEAFF.